This T cell receptor beta chain was documented in a study of B cell selection in AIRE deficiency (dated by TCRdb to the late 2010s). Regarding the study in general: Researchers compared the TCRbeta repertoires of sorted blood CD4+ conventional T cells and regulatory T cells from AIRE-deficient patients with the corresponding repertoires from healthy controls. The TCR-sequenced cohort comprised about five AIRE-deficient APECED patients and about five healthy control donors.

The immunoSEQ platform was used to sequence the TCRbeta chain. In the original analysis: Pooled conventional T cell repertoires yielded 1x10^5 or so distinct in-frame TCRbeta sequences from patients and approximately 140,000 from healthy donors. Treg TCRbeta sequences found in two or more individuals were defined as public, and these public Treg TCRbeta sequences were then searched for in Tconv repertoires. Group differences were tested with Mann-Whitney U tests and Bonferroni-Dunn correction in GraphPad Prism 7.03. This immuneACCESS table, as held by TCRdb, lists in-frame sequences with V and J called but not all clones. Of the missing ones, under half trace to an unresolved V gene in checked studies; the others have no known cause. The V and J calls and clone size come from that table; D and trimming were worked out from the DNA. For this sample the table gives some 24,000 clones, of which nearly 98% were detected only once. The top ten hold about 0.2% of the sample.

Reading from cysteine to phenylalanine, the CDR3 counts 16 amino acids. Of the read, only the CDR3 DNA is kept; its 48 bases are in frame from base 1. CDR1 and CDR2, looked up from the germline V gene, are SGHTA and FQGNSA. For this chain, trimming is 1 base at the V end and 7 bases at the J end, and the number of junction bases without a gene match is 10. Concerning this clone itself: What this receptor recognizes is not known. No much larger clone is present one base from it, and per-base qualities are unavailable.

CD4+CD127+ cells were sorted as the conventional CD4 T cell population. APECED syndrome was present in the AIRE-deficient patients. A FACSAria flow cytometer was used to sort the Tconv and Treg cells intended for TCRbeta sequencing. Sorted cells were collected in 5-ml round-bottom polystyrene tubes, and dry cell pellets were stored frozen at -80 degrees C prior to sequencing. Results the study describes overall, beyond this receptor: In terms of TCRBV gene usage, CDR3 length and TCR diversity, Tconv and Treg cells from AIRE-deficient patients looked similar to Tconv and Treg cells from healthy donors. Shared Treg sequences had shorter CDR3s, reflecting a bias toward rearrangements with few non-templated nucleotide insertions. Among around 3,400 shared Treg TCRbeta sequences, 25% to 40% were shared exclusively among healthy donors and around 10% exclusively among patients, which suggests that Treg selection is less efficient in the absence of AIRE. Only TCRbeta chains were sequenced; roughly 37% of shared healthy-donor Treg sequences also occurred in healthy Tconv, possibly because of differing TCRalpha chains. About 30% of the Treg TCRbeta sequences shared among healthy donors were found in patient Tconv cells, which suggests that Treg-biased clones were diverted into the Tconv compartment.

Source material: conventional CD4+ T cells sorted from PBMCs. The V and J genes are TRBV7-2 and TRBJ1-2; the junction holds 9 bases that match TRBD1. This sequence was found in a human donor with AIRE deficiency. The CDR3 protein: CASSLEGGQGMSGYTF. Read as DNA, the sequence is TGTGCCAGCAGCTTAGAAGGCGGACAGGGGATGAGTGGCTACACCTTC.